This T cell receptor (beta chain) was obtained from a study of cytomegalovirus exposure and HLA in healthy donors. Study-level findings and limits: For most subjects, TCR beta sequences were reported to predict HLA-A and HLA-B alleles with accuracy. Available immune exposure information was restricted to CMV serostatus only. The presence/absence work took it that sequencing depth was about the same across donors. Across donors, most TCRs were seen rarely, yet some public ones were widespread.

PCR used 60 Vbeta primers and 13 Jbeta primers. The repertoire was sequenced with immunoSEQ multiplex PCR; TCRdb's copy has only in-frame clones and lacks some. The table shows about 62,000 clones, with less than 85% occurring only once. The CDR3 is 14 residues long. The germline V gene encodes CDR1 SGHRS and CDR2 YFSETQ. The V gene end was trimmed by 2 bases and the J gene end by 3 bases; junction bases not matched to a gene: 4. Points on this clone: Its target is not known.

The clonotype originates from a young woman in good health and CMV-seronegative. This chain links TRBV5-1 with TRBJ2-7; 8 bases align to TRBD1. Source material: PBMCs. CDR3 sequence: CASSLGQGGYEQYV. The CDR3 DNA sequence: TGCGCCAGCAGCTTAGGACAGGGCGGCTACGAGCAGTACGTC.